Reported below is one T cell receptor (beta chain). A junction end diverges from the germline sequence, so it may reflect a read error. Individuals selected for sequencing had exhibited CD8+CD57+ cell expansion on flow cytometry. The data were taken from a study of CD8+CD57+ T cells in acquired aplastic anemia. For CDR3 and TCR beta VDJ profiling, genomic DNA was the template used. TCRdb reanalysed the reads using MiXCR and keeps one entry per CDR3 protein. Among approximately 470,000 distinct CDR3 sequences listed, roughly a third were seen once. Per the germline V gene, CDR1 is ENHRY and CDR2 is SYGVKD. The CDR3 is made up of 14 amino acids.

This sequence was found in a human donor with aplastic anemia. What was sequenced was sorted CD4+, CD8+, or CD8+CD57+ T cells (not recorded which) from PBMCs. This rearrangement joins TRBV10-3 to TRBJ1-1; 7 bases line up with TRBD1. CDR3 in DNA: TGTGCCAGCAGTTTGTCGACAGGGACAACTGAAGCTTTCTTT. Translating it yields CASSLSTGTTEAFF.